Included here is one T cell receptor beta chain sequence, with context. Its antigen is currently unknown. The sample is drawn from a study of cytomegalovirus exposure and HLA in healthy donors. Study conclusions and caveats: It was assumed in the presence/absence analyses that sequencing depth was roughly uniform across donors. Later on, a genetic analysis was performed. It linked a missense variant in DCLRE1C with V- and J-gene trimming of TCR beta. The authors considered a cluster of highly shared sequence variants likely to be a sequencing artifact.

The PCR made use of 60 Vbeta and 13 Jbeta primers. Assay used: immunoSEQ multiplex PCR; TCRdb lists only in-frame clones, some missing. The repertoire has approximately 130,000 clones, around 78% of them found once; the top ten carry around 2%. Specimen: PBMCs. The clonotype originates from a woman between 45 and 60 years old in good health and CMV-seronegative.

The CDR3 sequence is CAIRRAGGPDTGELFF. The CDR3 nucleotides are TGTGCCATCAGGCGGGCGGGAGGGCCGGACACCGGGGAGCTGTTTTTT. V gene TRBV10-3 combines with J gene TRBJ2-2; 9 nucleotides match TRBD2. After removal of 6 bases from V and 3 bases from J, the junction contained 8 bases not matched to a gene. Germline loops: CDR1 ENHRY, CDR2 SYGVKD. The CDR3 consists of 16 residues.